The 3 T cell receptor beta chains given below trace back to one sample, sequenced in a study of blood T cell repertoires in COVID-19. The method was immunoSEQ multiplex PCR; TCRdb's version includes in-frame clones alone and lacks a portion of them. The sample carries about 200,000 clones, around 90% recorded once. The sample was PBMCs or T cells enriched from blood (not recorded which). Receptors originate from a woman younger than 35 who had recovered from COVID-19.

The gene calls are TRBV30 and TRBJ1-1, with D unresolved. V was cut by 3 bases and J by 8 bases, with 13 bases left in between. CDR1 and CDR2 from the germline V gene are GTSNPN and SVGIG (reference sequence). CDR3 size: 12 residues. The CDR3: CAWRRYELEAFF. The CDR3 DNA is TGTGCCTGGAGAAGATACGAACTGGAAGCTTTCTTT.

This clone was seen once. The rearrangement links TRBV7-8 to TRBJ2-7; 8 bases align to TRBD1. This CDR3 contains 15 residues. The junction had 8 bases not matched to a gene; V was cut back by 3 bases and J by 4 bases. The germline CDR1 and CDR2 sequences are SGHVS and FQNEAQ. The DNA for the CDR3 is TGTGCCAGCAGCTTGCATCAGGGGGCCATTTACGAGCAGTACTTC. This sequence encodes CASSLHQGAIYEQYF.

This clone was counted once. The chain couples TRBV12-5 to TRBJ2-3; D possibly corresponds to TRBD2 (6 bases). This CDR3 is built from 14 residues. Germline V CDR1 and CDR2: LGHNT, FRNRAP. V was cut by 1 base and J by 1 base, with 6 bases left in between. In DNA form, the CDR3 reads TGTGCTAGTGGTTTGGCGGGGGGCACAGATACGCAGTATTTT. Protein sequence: CASGLAGGTDTQYF. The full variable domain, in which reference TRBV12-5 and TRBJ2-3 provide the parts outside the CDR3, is DARVTQTPRHKVTEMGQEVTMRCQPILGHNTVFWYRQTMMQGLELLAYFRNRAPLDDSGMPKDRFSAEMPDATLATLKIQPSEPRDSAVYFCASGLAGGTDTQYFGPGTRLTVL.